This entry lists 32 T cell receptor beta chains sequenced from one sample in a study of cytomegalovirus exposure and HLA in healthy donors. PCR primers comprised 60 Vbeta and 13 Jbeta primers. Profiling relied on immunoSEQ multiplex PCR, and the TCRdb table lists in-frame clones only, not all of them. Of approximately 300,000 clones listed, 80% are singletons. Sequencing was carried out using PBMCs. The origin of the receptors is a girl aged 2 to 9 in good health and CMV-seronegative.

CDR3 in amino acids: CASSSRPGQGYGYTF. The CDR3 DNA is TGTGCCAGCAGTTCCCGGCCGGGACAGGGGTATGGCTACACCTTC. The V call is TRBV6-5, the J call TRBJ1-2; 10 nucleotides line up with TRBD1. V lost 4 bases to trimming and J lost 5 bases; unmatched junction nucleotides: 7. Germline CDR1 MNHEY, CDR2 SVGAGI. The CDR3 spans 15 residues.

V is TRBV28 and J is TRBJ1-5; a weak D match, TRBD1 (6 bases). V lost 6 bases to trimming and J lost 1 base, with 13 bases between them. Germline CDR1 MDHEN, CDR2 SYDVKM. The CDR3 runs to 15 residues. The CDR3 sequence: CASRLTGSSNQPQHF. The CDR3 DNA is TGTGCCAGCAGACTCACAGGGAGCAGCAATCAGCCCCAGCATTTT.

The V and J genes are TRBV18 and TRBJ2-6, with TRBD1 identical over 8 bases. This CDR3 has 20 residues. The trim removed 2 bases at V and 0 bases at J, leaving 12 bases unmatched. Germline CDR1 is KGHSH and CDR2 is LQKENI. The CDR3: CASSPRSRQGSASGANVLTF. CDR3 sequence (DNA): TGTGCCAGCTCACCAAGGTCTCGACAGGGGTCCGCCTCTGGGGCCAACGTCCTGACTTTC.

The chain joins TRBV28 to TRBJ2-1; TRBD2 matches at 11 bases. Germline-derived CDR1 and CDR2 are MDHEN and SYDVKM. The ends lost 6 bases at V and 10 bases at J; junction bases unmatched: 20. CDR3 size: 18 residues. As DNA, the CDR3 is TGTGCCAGCAGAACCGGGACTAGCGGTAGAGACCTTCGTTTAGAGCAGTTCTTC. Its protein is CASRTGTSGRDLRLEQFF.

CDR3 region: CASSLTRPPRYF. The CDR3 nucleotides read TGCGCCAGCAGCTTAACTAGGCCACCCAGGTACTTC. V usage is TRBV5-1 and J usage is TRBJ2-5; D possibly corresponds to TRBD2 (5 bases). V lost 2 bases, J lost 13 bases, and 15 bases lay in between. This CDR3 is built from 12 residues. Per the germline V gene, CDR1 is SGHRS and CDR2 is YFSETQ.

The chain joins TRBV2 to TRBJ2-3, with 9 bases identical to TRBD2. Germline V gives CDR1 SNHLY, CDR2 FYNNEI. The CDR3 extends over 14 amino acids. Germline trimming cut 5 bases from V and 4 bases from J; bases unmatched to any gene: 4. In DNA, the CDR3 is TGTGCCAGCAGTACCGCGGGAGGGGCAGATACGCAGTATTTT. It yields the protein CASSTAGGADTQYF.

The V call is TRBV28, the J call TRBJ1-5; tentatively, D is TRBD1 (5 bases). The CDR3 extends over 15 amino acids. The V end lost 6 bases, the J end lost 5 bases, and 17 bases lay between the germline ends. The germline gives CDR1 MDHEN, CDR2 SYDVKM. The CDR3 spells CASRLAGRSYQPQHF. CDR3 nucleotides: TGTGCCAGCAGGTTGGCGGGGCGATCATATCAGCCCCAGCATTTT.

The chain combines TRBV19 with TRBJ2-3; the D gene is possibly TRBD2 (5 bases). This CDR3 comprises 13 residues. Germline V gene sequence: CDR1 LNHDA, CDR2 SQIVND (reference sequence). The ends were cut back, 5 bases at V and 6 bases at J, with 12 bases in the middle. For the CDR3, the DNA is TGTGCCAGTAGTCTCGAACTAGAGGATACGCAGTATTTT. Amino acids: CASSLELEDTQYF.

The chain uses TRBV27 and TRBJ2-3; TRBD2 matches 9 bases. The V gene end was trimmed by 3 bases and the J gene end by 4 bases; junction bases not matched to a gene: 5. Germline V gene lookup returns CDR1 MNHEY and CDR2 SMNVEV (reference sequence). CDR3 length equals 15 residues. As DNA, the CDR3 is TGTGCCAGCAGTTTTAGCGGGAGACCCCCAGATACGCAGTATTTT. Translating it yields CASSFSGRPPDTQYF.

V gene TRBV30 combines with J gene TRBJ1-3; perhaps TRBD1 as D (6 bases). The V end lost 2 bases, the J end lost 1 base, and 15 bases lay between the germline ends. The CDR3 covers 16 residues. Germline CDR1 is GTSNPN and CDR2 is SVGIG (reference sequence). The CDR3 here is CAWSHITGTSGNTIYF. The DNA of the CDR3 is TGTGCCTGGAGTCACATCACCGGGACATCTGGAAACACCATATATTTT.

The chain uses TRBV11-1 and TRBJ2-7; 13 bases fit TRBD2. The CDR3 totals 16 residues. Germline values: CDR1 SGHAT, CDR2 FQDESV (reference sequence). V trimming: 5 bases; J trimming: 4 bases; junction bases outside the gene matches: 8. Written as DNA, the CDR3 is TGTGCCAGCAGCCCACGGACTAGCGGGAGTGGATACGAGCAGTACTTC. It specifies CASSPRTSGSGYEQYF.

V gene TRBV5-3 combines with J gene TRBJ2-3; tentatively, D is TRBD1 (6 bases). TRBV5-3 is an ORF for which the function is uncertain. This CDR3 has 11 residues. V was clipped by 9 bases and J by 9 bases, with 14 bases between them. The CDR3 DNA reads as TGTGCCACTTCCAGGGGATTGACGCAGTATTTT. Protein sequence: CATSRGLTQYF.

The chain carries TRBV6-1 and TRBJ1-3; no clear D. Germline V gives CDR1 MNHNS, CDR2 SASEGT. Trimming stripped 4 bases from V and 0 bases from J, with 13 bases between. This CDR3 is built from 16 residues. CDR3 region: CASSAAGTASGNTIYF. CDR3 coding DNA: TGTGCCAGCAGTGCCGCGGGAACAGCCTCTGGAAACACCATATATTTT.

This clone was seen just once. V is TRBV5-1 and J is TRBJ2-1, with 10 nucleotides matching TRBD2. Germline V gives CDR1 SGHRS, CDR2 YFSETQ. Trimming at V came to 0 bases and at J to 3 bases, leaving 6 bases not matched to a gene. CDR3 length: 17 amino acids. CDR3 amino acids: CASSLDGGLAIYNEQFF. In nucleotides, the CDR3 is TGCGCCAGCAGCTTGGATGGGGGACTAGCGATCTACAATGAGCAGTTCTTC.

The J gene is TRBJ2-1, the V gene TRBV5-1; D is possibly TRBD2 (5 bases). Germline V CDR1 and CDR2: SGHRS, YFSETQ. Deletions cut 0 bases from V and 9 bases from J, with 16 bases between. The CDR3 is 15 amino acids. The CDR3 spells CASSLEASWTSEQFF. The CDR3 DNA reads TGCGCCAGCAGCTTGGAGGCTAGCTGGACGAGTGAGCAGTTCTTC.

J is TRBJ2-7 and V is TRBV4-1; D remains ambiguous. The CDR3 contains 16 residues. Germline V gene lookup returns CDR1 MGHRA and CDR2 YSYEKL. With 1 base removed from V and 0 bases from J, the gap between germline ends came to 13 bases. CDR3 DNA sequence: TGCGCCAGCAGCCAAGTTCCGGTTTTGAGCTCCTACGAGCAGTACTTC. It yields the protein CASSQVPVLSSYEQYF.

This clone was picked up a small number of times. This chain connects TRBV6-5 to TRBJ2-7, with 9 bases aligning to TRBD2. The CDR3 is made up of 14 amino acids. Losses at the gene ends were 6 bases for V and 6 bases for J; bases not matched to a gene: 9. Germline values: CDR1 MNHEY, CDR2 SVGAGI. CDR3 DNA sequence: TGTGCCAGCAGCCGGACCAGTAGCGGGAGCGAGCAGTACTTC. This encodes CASSRTSSGSEQYF.

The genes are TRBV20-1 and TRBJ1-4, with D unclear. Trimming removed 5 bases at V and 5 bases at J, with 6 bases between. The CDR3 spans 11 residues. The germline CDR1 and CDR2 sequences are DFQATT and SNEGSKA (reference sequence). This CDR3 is CSAHRNEKLFF. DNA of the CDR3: TGCAGTGCTCACCGGAATGAAAAACTGTTTTTT.

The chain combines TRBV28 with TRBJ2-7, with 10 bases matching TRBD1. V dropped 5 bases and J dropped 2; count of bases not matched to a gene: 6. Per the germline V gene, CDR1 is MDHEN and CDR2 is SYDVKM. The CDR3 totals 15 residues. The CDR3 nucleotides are TGTGCCAGCAGTATTGGGACAGGGGCCCCCTACGAGCAGTACTTC. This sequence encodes CASSIGTGAPYEQYF. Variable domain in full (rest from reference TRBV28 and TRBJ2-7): DVKVTQSSRYLVKRTGEKVFLECVQDMDHENMFWYRQDPGLGLRLIYFSYDVKMKEKGDIPEGYSVSREKKERFSLILESASTNQTSMYLCASSIGTGAPYEQYFGPGTRLTVT.

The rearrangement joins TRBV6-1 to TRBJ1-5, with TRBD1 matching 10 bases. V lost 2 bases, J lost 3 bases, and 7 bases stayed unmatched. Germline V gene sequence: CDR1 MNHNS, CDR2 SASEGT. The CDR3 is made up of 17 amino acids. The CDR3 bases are TGTGCCAGCAGTGAATGGGGGACAGGGGTATCCAATCAGCCCCAGCATTTT. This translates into CASSEWGTGVSNQPQHF.

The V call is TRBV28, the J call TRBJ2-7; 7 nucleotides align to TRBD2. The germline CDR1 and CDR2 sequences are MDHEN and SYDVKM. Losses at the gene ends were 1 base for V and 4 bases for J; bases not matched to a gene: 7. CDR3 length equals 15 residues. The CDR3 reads CASSLSGEGRYEQYF. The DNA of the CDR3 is TGTGCCAGCAGTTTATCGGGGGAGGGTAGGTACGAGCAGTACTTC.

The CDR3 DNA reads as TGTGCCAGCAGCTTAGAGGGAGCAGGGAGGGATACGCAGTATTTT. Amino acids: CASSLEGAGRDTQYF. The chain has TRBV7-2 and TRBJ2-3, with D tentatively TRBD2 (6 bases). Germline V gene sequence: CDR1 SGHTA, CDR2 FQGNSA. The CDR3 is made up of 15 amino acids. V was cut by 1 base and J by 6 bases, with 14 bases left in between.

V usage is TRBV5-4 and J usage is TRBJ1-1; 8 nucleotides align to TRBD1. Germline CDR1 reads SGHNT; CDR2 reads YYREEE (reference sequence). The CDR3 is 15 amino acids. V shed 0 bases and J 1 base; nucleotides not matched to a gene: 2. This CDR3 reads CASSLADRGNTEAFF. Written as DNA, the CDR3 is TGTGCCAGCAGCTTGGCCGACAGGGGGAACACTGAAGCTTTCTTT.

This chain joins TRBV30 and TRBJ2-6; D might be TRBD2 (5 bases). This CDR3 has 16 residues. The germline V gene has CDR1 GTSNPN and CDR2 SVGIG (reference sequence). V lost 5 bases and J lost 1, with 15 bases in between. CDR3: CAWRAGGPSGANVLTF. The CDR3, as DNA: TGTGCCTGGCGGGCCGGAGGTCCGTCTGGGGCCAACGTCCTGACTTTC.

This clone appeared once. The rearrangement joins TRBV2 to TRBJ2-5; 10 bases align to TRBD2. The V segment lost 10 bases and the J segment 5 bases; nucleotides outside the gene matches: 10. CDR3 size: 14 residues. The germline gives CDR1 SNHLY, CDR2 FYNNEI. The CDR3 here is CAIYLAGGVETQYF. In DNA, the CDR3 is TGTGCCATTTACTTAGCGGGAGGAGTCGAGACCCAGTACTTC. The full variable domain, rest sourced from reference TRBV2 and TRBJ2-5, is EPEVTQTPSHQVTQMGQEVILRCVPISNHLYFYWYRQILGQKVEFLVSFYNNEISEKSEIFDDQFSVERPDGSNFTLKIRSTKLEDSAMYFCAIYLAGGVETQYFGPGTRLLVL.

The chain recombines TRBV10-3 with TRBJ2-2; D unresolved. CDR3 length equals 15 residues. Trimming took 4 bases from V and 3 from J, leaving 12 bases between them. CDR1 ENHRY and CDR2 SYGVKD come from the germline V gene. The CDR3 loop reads CAISGLVLDTGELFF. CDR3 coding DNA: TGTGCCATCAGTGGATTAGTCTTGGACACCGGGGAGCTGTTTTTT.

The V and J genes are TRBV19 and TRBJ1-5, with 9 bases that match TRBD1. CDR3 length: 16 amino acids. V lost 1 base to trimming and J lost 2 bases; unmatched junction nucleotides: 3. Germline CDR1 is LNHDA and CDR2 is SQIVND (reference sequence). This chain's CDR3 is CASSIGWTGGNQPQHF. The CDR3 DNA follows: TGTGCCAGTAGTATAGGGTGGACAGGGGGCAATCAGCCCCAGCATTTT.

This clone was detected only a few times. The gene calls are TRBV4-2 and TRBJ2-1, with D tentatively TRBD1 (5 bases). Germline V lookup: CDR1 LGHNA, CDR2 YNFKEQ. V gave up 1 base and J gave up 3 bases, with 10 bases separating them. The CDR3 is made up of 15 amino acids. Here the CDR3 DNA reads TGTGCCAGCAGCCAAGCCGACAGCCTCTACAATGAGCAGTTCTTC. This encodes CASSQADSLYNEQFF.

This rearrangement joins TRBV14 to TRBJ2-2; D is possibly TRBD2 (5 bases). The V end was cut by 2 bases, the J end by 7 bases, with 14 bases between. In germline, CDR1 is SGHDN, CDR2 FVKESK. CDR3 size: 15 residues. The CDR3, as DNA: TGTGCCAGCAGCCAAAGTGTCCGGGGTAACGGGGAGCTGTTTTTT. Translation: CASSQSVRGNGELFF.

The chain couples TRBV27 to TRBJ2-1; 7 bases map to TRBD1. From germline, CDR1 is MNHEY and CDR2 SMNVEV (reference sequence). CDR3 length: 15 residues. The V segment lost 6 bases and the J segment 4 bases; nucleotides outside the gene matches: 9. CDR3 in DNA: TGTGCCAGCAGAAGACAGGGTAGGGGTTACAATGAGCAGTTCTTC. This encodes CASRRQGRGYNEQFF.

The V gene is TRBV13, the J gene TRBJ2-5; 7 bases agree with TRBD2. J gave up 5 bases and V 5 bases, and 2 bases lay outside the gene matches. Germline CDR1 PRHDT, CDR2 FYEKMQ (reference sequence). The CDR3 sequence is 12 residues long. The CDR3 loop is CASSPGGETQYF. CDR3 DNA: TGTGCCAGCAGCCCGGGGGGTGAGACCCAGTACTTC.

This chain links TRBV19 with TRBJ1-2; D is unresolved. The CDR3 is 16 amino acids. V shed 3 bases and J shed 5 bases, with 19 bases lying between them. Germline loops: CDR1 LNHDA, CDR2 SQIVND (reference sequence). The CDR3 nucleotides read TGTGCCAGTAGTATTCTGCCCCGGGGTGGAAGGTATGGCTACACCTTC. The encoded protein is CASSILPRGGRYGYTF.